These 11 T cell receptor beta chains were all obtained from the same sample, sequenced in a study of T cell changes during pregnancy in multiple sclerosis. Measured with immunoSEQ multiplex PCR; TCRdb has only the in-frame clones, and not every one. The table has about 74,000 clones, approximately 92% seen once. Sequencing was performed on peripheral blood, taken after pregnancy. Receptors originate from a female donor in good health, enrolled as a control in a pregnancy study.

This clone was seen just once. This chain joins TRBV28 and TRBJ2-1, with unresolved D. This CDR3 spans 12 amino acids. The germline V gene encodes CDR1 MDHEN and CDR2 SYDVKM. The ends were cut back, 6 bases at V and 6 bases at J, with 9 bases in the middle. The CDR3 DNA reads TGTGCCAGCAGCCTTAATTCCAATGAGCAGTTCTTC. Amino acids: CASSLNSNEQFF.

The gene calls are TRBV6-4 and TRBJ2-3, with 10 bases that match TRBD2. Looked up from germline, CDR1 is MRHNA and CDR2 is SNTAGT. CDR3 length: 16 residues. The V segment lost 3 bases and the J segment 6 bases; nucleotides outside the gene matches: 9. The CDR3 loop reads CASSEASGGALDTQYF. Here the CDR3 DNA reads TGTGCCAGCAGTGAAGCGAGCGGGGGGGCCTTGGATACGCAGTATTTT.

The chain has TRBV4-1 and TRBJ1-1, with 9 positions matching TRBD1. The V segment lost 1 base and the J segment 0 bases; nucleotides outside the gene matches: 21. The germline V gene has CDR1 MGHRA and CDR2 YSYEKL. CDR3 length: 22 residues. CDR3 protein: CASSQVGGLGQGTGSMNTEAFF. The CDR3 nucleotides are TGCGCCAGCAGCCAAGTAGGGGGGCTGGGACAGGGTACTGGGAGCATGAACACTGAAGCTTTCTTT.

The count of this clone is one. This chain connects TRBV7-9 to TRBJ1-5; D is perhaps TRBD1 (5 bases). Per germline, CDR1 SEHNR and CDR2 FQNEAQ (reference sequence). The CDR3 is 15 residues long. Trimming left V 1 base short and J 3 bases short, with 10 bases between. The CDR3 is CASSLVSGVNQPQHF. DNA of the CDR3: TGTGCCAGCAGCTTAGTTTCGGGGGTCAATCAGCCCCAGCATTTT.

The chain carries TRBV4-1 and TRBJ2-7, with TRBD1 identical over 9 bases. Trimming cost V 8 bases and J 5 bases; bases outside gene matches: 7. The germline V gene has CDR1 MGHRA and CDR2 YSYEKL. The CDR3 has 13 amino acids. The chain's CDR3 is CASSGTGLDEQYF. The CDR3, as DNA: TGCGCCAGCTCCGGGACAGGGCTCGACGAGCAGTACTTC.

V and J are TRBV4-1 and TRBJ2-1, with D perhaps TRBD2 (5 bases). CDR1 and CDR2 from the germline V gene are MGHRA and YSYEKL. V was clipped by 4 bases and J by 5 bases, with 12 bases between them. CDR3 length equals 14 residues. The CDR3 loop is CASSRVTGNNEQFF. DNA for the CDR3: TGCGCCAGCAGCCGCGTAACCGGGAACAATGAGCAGTTCTTC.

The chain carries TRBV7-2 and TRBJ1-1, with D tentatively TRBD1 (6 bases). Trimming shortened V by 11 bases and J by 0 bases, and 13 bases separated the two germline ends. There are 13 residues in the CDR3. CDR1 is SGHTA, CDR2 FQGNSA, per germline. In nucleotides, the CDR3 is TGTGCCTGCCGAGGACAGCTGAACACTGAAGCTTTCTTT. Translating it yields CACRGQLNTEAFF.

V is TRBV7-6 and J is TRBJ2-2; tentative D call: TRBD2 (6 bases). The CDR3 extends over 16 amino acids. Trimming took off 2 bases at V and 2 bases at J, with 12 bases between the two ends. The germline V gene has CDR1 SGHVS and CDR2 FNYEAQ. In DNA, the CDR3 is TGTGCCAGCAGCTTAATGCTGGGGGGTAACACCGGGGAGCTGTTTTTT. It specifies CASSLMLGGNTGELFF.

The chain joins TRBV6-1 to TRBJ1-1, with D possibly TRBD1 on 6 matching bases. From germline, CDR1 is MNHNS and CDR2 SASEGT. CDR3 size: 14 residues. The V and J ends lost 0 bases and 8 bases respectively, with 13 bases between them. The CDR3 sequence is CASSEAGRGSEAFF. The CDR3 DNA reads as TGTGCCAGCAGTGAAGCAGGGAGGGGGTCCGAAGCTTTCTTT.

The chain combines TRBV15 with TRBJ1-5; 7 nucleotides match TRBD1. Trimming at V came to 3 bases and at J to 7 bases, leaving 6 bases not matched to a gene. The CDR3 is 14 amino acids. CDR1 and CDR2 from the germline V gene are LNHNV and YYDKDF (reference sequence). CDR3 in DNA: TGTGCCACCAGCAGCGACAGGGTCCGCCAGCCCCAGCATTTT. As protein: CATSSDRVRQPQHF.

This chain connects TRBV27 to TRBJ2-1, with 13 bases matching TRBD2. V shed 3 bases and J 3 bases; nucleotides not matched to a gene: 8. Germline V gene sequence: CDR1 MNHEY, CDR2 SMNVEV (reference sequence). This CDR3 is built from 18 residues. CDR3 residues: CASSLAGTSGVFYNEQFF. The CDR3 DNA reads TGTGCCAGCAGTTTGGCCGGGACTAGCGGGGTCTTCTACAATGAGCAGTTCTTC.